A selection of T cell receptor beta chains follows, all from one sample in a study of blood T cell repertoires in COVID-19. Clones were read by immunoSEQ multiplex PCR, and TCRdb kept only the in-frame ones, dropping some. The sample contains approximately 70,000 clones, roughly 80% of which appear only once. The sample comprised peripheral blood. The receptors were gathered from a woman aged 55-69 years with acute or convalescent COVID-19. Both conserved end residues are part of each CDR3. The D gene is left open where the match is weak. Size values are once, few and many counts, or a class for expanded clones, and some rows have none.

V gene	J gene	D gene	clone size	CDR3 protein	CDR3 DNA
TRBV3-1/TRBV3-2	TRBJ1-1	-	-	CASAEGIAEAFF	TGTGCCAGCGCGGAGGGAATCGCTGAAGCTTTCTTT
TRBV3-1/TRBV3-2	TRBJ2-1	TRBD2	-	CASSRGGSWNEQFF	TGTGCCAGCAGCCGGGGGGGGTCGTGGAATGAGCAGTTCTTC
TRBV4-2	TRBJ1-6	-	-	CASSRPTTGNGNSPLHF	TGTGCCAGCAGCCGCCCGACCACGGGGAATGGTAATTCACCCCTCCACTTT
TRBV5-6	TRBJ2-7	-	-	CASSDTIRGYEQYF	TGTGCCAGCAGCGACACTATCAGGGGTTACGAGCAGTACTTC
TRBV9	TRBJ2-3	TRBD1	-	CASSVALGTGGKLTDTQYF	TGTGCCAGCAGCGTAGCCCTCGGGACAGGGGGCAAACTCACAGATACGCAGTATTTT
TRBV27	TRBJ2-7	TRBD1	-	CASSLSGGTGSYEQYF	TGTGCCAGCAGTTTATCGGGGGGGACAGGGTCCTACGAGCAGTACTTC
TRBV3-1/TRBV3-2	TRBJ1-5	-	-	CASSQGAGRSQPQHF	TGTGCCAGCAGCCAAGGAGCGGGGAGAAGTCAGCCCCAGCATTTT
TRBV12-3/TRBV12-4	TRBJ1-2	-	-	CASERGGYGYTF	TGTGCCAGCGAACGGGGGGGCTATGGCTACACCTTC
TRBV4-2	TRBJ1-2	-	-	CASSLERTNYGYTF	TGTGCCAGCAGCCTAGAGAGAACTAACTATGGCTACACCTTC
TRBV30	TRBJ1-1	-	-	CAWSSWGDLGRNTEAFF	TGTGCCTGGAGTTCATGGGGGGACCTAGGACGGAACACTGAAGCTTTCTTT
TRBV29-1	TRBJ2-1	TRBD2	-	CSVEWGGNEQFF	TGCAGCGTTGAGTGGGGGGGAAATGAGCAGTTCTTC
TRBV9	TRBJ2-3	TRBD2	-	CARSGGVNGATDTQYF	TGTGCCCGCAGCGGGGGGGTGAATGGGGCAACAGATACGCAGTATTTT
TRBV12-3/TRBV12-4	TRBJ1-2	-	once	CASSQGNYGYTF	TGTGCCAGCAGCCAGGGTAACTATGGCTACACCTTC
TRBV3-1/TRBV3-2	TRBJ2-5	TRBD2	once	CASSQDLGTSGGQETQYF	TGTGCCAGCAGCCAAGATCTGGGGACTAGCGGGGGCCAAGAGACCCAGTACTTC
TRBV7-6	TRBJ2-3	-	few	CASSLEGFSTDTQYF	TGTGCCAGCAGCTTAGAGGGGTTTAGCACAGATACGCAGTATTTT
TRBV5-5	TRBJ2-3	TRBD2	-	CASSSTSGENTDTQYF	TGTGCCAGCAGCTCGACTAGCGGGGAAAACACAGATACGCAGTATTTT
TRBV19	TRBJ2-3	-	-	CASSISAGANTDTQYF	TGTGCCAGTAGTATATCGGCGGGGGCCAACACAGATACGCAGTATTTT
TRBV19	TRBJ1-4	-	-	CASSIRTVPEKLFF	TGTGCCAGTAGTATAAGGACAGTCCCTGAAAAACTGTTTTTT
TRBV5-1	TRBJ1-4	TRBD1	-	CASRPGGSANEKLFF	TGCGCCAGCAGGCCAGGGGGGTCGGCTAATGAAAAACTGTTTTTT
TRBV10-3	TRBJ1-2	-	once	CAIGAANYGYTF	TGTGCCATCGGCGCGGCTAACTATGGCTACACCTTC
TRBV7-9	TRBJ1-2	-	-	CASSPSGQLNYGYTF	TGTGCCAGCAGCCCCTCAGGACAGCTTAACTATGGCTACACCTTC
TRBV30	TRBJ1-1	-	-	CAWSALGGAKTEAFF	TGTGCCTGGAGTGCCTTGGGGGGGGCCAAGACTGAAGCTTTCTTT
TRBV10-3	TRBJ2-7	-	-	CAITSHHRDTYEQYF	TGTGCCATCACCAGCCACCACAGGGACACCTACGAGCAGTACTTC
TRBV6-1	TRBJ2-6	TRBD1	-	CASSAETGGSGANVLTF	TGTGCCAGCAGTGCGGAGACAGGGGGCTCCGGGGCCAACGTCCTGACTTTC
TRBV5-4	TRBJ2-3	TRBD2	-	CASMVAGGGADTQYF	TGTGCCAGCATGGTAGCGGGGGGGGGCGCAGATACGCAGTATTTT
TRBV5-1	TRBJ1-3	-	once	CASSLVGSSGNTIYF	TGCGCCAGCAGCTTGGTGGGCAGCTCTGGAAACACCATATATTTT
TRBV9	TRBJ1-3	-	-	CASSVGGDTAGNTIYF	TGTGCCAGCAGCGTGGGGGGGGACACAGCTGGAAACACCATATATTTT
TRBV6-1	TRBJ1-3	-	once	CASSGPTGYSGNTIYF	TGTGCCAGCAGTGGCCCGACGGGGTACTCTGGAAACACCATATATTTT
TRBV6-5	TRBJ2-3	TRBD2	-	CASSQRGGPGDTQYF	TGTGCCAGCAGTCAGCGGGGGGGCCCCGGGGATACGCAGTATTTT
TRBV11-2	TRBJ1-1	TRBD1	-	CASSSQTGGEGTEAFF	TGTGCCAGCAGCTCGCAAACAGGGGGCGAAGGTACTGAAGCTTTCTTT
TRBV21-1	TRBJ1-1	-	few	CAREFPGKEAFF	TGTGCCAGAGAGTTTCCCGGGAAGGAAGCTTTCTTT
TRBV5-5	TRBJ1-4	-	few	CASSLSARVGEKLFF	TGTGCCAGCAGCTTGTCAGCCAGGGTCGGTGAAAAACTGTTTTTT
TRBV27	TRBJ1-5	-	-	CASSLSGGMGNQPQHF	TGTGCCAGCAGTTTATCTGGAGGGATGGGCAATCAGCCCCAGCATTTT
TRBV6-5	TRBJ1-2	-	-	CASSYSAGIMGYTF	TGTGCCAGCAGTTACTCGGCAGGGATAATGGGCTACACCTTC
TRBV18	TRBJ1-5	TRBD1	-	CASSRTGGQPQHF	TGTGCCAGCTCACGGACAGGGGGACAGCCCCAGCATTTT
TRBV6-1	TRBJ1-1	-	-	CASSEGSVTEAFF	TGTGCCAGCAGTGAAGGGTCAGTCACTGAAGCTTTCTTT
TRBV4-2	TRBJ2-2	TRBD1	-	CASSQPGQGNTGELFF	TGTGCCAGCAGCCAACCAGGACAGGGAAACACCGGGGAGCTGTTTTTT
TRBV14	TRBJ1-6	-	-	CASSPGSSSSPLHF	TGTGCCAGCAGCCCGGGGAGTTCTAGTTCACCCCTCCACTTT
TRBV7-9	TRBJ1-6	-	-	CASSPPGGWNSPLHF	TGTGCCAGCAGCCCCCCCGGCGGTTGGAATTCACCCCTCCACTTT
TRBV5-1	TRBJ2-5	TRBD2	few	CASSLIAGAQETQYF	TGCGCCAGCAGCCTAATAGCGGGGGCGCAAGAGACCCAGTACTTC
TRBV3-1/TRBV3-2	TRBJ1-2	-	-	CASSRSTQPTYGYTF	TGTGCCAGCAGCCGATCGACACAACCTACCTATGGCTACACCTTC
TRBV2	TRBJ1-1	TRBD1	-	CASSEGQGITEAFF	TGTGCCAGCAGTGAAGGACAGGGGATCACTGAAGCTTTCTTT
TRBV6-1	TRBJ1-2	-	-	CASSEDAGRYGYTF	TGTGCCAGCAGTGAAGACGCGGGGCGCTATGGCTACACCTTC
TRBV5-1	TRBJ1-1	-	-	CASSLAGQNTEAFF	TGCGCCAGCAGCTTGGCGGGACAGAACACTGAAGCTTTCTTT
TRBV6-4	TRBJ2-3	TRBD2	-	CATGEGLEGGTQYF	TGTGCCACCGGTGAGGGACTAGAGGGTGGTACGCAGTATTTT
TRBV19	TRBJ1-2	-	-	CASSMGPGGYTF	TGTGCCAGTAGTATGGGGCCCGGGGGCTACACCTTC